This entry lists 12 T cell receptor beta chains sequenced from one sample in a study of OX40 agonist ivuxolimab in advanced cancers. Measured with immunoSEQ multiplex PCR; TCRdb has only the in-frame clones, and not every one. Of roughly 140,000 clones listed, 94% were seen once; the top ten hold around 0.31%. The sequenced sample was CD4+ or CD8+ T cells sorted from blood, obtained in a trial of the OX40 agonist ivuxolimab. These receptors were taken from an adult with an advanced solid tumor such as melanoma, head and neck, liver or kidney cancer.

The CDR3, as DNA: TGTGCCAGCAGTCGAAAGCCCAGGGGCACTGAAGCTTTCTTT. This codes for CASSRKPRGTEAFF. The chain carries TRBV27 and TRBJ1-1, with a tentative D call TRBD1 (6 bases). The CDR3 length is 14 residues. CDR1 is MNHEY and CDR2 is SMNVEV in the germline V gene (reference sequence). Trimming stripped 5 bases from V and 4 bases from J, with 14 bases between.

The chain employs TRBV19 and TRBJ2-3; possibly TRBD2 for D (6 bases). This CDR3 is built from 15 residues. Trimming pared 6 bases from V and 0 bases from J, leaving 13 bases between. Germline-derived CDR1 and CDR2 are LNHDA and SQIVND (reference sequence). CDR3 coding DNA: TGTGCCAGTAGCTTTCTAGCGTCTAGCACAGATACGCAGTATTTT. It is translated as CASSFLASSTDTQYF.

This chain uses TRBV9 with TRBJ2-4, with D unclear. The germline V and J ends were trimmed by 0 bases and 7 bases, with 14 bases remaining between them. Per the germline V gene, CDR1 is SGDLS and CDR2 is YYNGEE. The CDR3 covers 15 residues. The CDR3 is CASSVGVADTNIQYF. The CDR3 nucleotides read TGTGCCAGCAGCGTAGGGGTCGCAGACACGAACATTCAGTACTTC.

V and J are TRBV14 and TRBJ2-3, with D perhaps given as TRBD1 or TRBD2 (5 bases each). The CDR3 runs to 14 residues. The germline V and J ends were trimmed by 1 base and 5 bases, with 10 bases remaining between them. CDR1 and CDR2 (germline): SGHDN, FVKESK. CDR3 amino acids: CASSQGDPRDTQYF. Here the CDR3 DNA reads TGTGCCAGCAGCCAAGGGGACCCACGAGATACGCAGTATTTT.

The rearrangement joins TRBV28 to TRBJ1-2, with 9 bases lining up with TRBD1. The length of the CDR3 is 14 residues. In germline, CDR1 is MDHEN, CDR2 SYDVKM. V was pared by 6 bases and J by 7 bases, with 9 bases of the junction left unmatched. CDR3 residues: CASSPGQGLGGYTF. The CDR3, as DNA: TGTGCCAGCAGCCCTGGACAGGGGTTGGGTGGCTACACCTTC.

The chain recombines TRBV7-2 with TRBJ2-1, with 8 bases that match TRBD1. The CDR3 loop spans 17 amino acids. With V trimmed by 3 bases and J by 3 bases, 10 bases remained unmatched. Germline CDR1 and CDR2: SGHTA and FQGNSA. Written as DNA, the CDR3 is TGTGCCAGCAGCTTTTCCCCCTACAGGGGGTTCTACAATGAGCAGTTCTTC. This codes for CASSFSPYRGFYNEQFF.

This sequence joins TRBV4-3 and TRBJ2-7; TRBD1 matches 7 bases. The CDR3 has 15 residues. Per the germline V gene, CDR1 is LGHNA and CDR2 is YSLEER. The V gene end was trimmed by 0 bases and the J gene end by 3 bases; junction bases not matched to a gene: 5. The CDR3 region is CASSQEKQGFYEQYF. DNA of the CDR3: TGCGCCAGCAGCCAAGAAAAACAGGGGTTCTACGAGCAGTACTTC.

This chain joins TRBV7-9 and TRBJ1-5, with D perhaps TRBD1 (5 bases). The CDR3 extends over 15 amino acids. The germline CDR1 and CDR2 sequences are SEHNR and FQNEAQ (reference sequence). Trimming removed 8 bases at V and 6 bases at J, with 20 bases between. The CDR3 sequence is CASGSGPRDLQPQHF. DNA of the CDR3: TGTGCCAGCGGCTCGGGCCCCAGGGACCTTCAGCCCCAGCATTTT. The variable domain in full, completed from reference TRBV7-9 and TRBJ1-5, reads DTGVSQNPRHKITKRGQNVTFRCDPISEHNRLYWYRQTLGQGPEFLTYFQNEAQLEKSRLLSDRFSAERPKGSFSTLEIQRTEQGDSAMYLCASGSGPRDLQPQHFGDGTRLSIL.

The rearrangement joins TRBV29-1 to TRBJ1-1; tentatively, D is TRBD1 (5 bases). Germline values: CDR1 SQVTM, CDR2 ANQGSEA. V was clipped by 6 bases and J by 0 bases, with 14 bases between them. This CDR3 is built from 14 residues. CDR3 region: CSVGQGSLNTEAFF. The CDR3 DNA is TGCAGCGTAGGGCAGGGTAGTTTGAACACTGAAGCTTTCTTT.

CDR3 DNA: TGTGCCAGCCACTCGGGACTGCAAGAGACCCAGTACTTC. This gives the protein CASHSGLQETQYF. The chain uses TRBV18 and TRBJ2-5; perhaps TRBD2 as D (6 bases). The germline V gene encodes CDR1 KGHSH and CDR2 LQKENI. V gave up 8 bases and J gave up 2 bases, with 12 bases separating them. The CDR3 totals 13 residues.

This chain uses TRBV5-1 with TRBJ1-4; no clear D gene. The V gene's germline CDR1 is SGHRS and CDR2 YFSETQ. CDR3 length: 15 residues. Trimming removed 2 bases at V and 8 bases at J, with 16 bases between. The CDR3, as DNA: TGCGCCAGCAGCTTTACGCCGGGATCCGGAGAAAAACTGTTTTTT. Its translation: CASSFTPGSGEKLFF.

The CDR3 DNA follows: TGCGCCAGCAGCTTGTTTGACAGGGACCCCTACGAGCAGTACTTC. Encoded protein: CASSLFDRDPYEQYF. The J gene is TRBJ2-7, the V gene TRBV5-1; 7 bases align to TRBD1. From germline, CDR1 is SGHRS and CDR2 YFSETQ. Unmatched junction bases numbered 6, after V lost 1 base and J lost 2 bases. The CDR3 covers 15 residues.